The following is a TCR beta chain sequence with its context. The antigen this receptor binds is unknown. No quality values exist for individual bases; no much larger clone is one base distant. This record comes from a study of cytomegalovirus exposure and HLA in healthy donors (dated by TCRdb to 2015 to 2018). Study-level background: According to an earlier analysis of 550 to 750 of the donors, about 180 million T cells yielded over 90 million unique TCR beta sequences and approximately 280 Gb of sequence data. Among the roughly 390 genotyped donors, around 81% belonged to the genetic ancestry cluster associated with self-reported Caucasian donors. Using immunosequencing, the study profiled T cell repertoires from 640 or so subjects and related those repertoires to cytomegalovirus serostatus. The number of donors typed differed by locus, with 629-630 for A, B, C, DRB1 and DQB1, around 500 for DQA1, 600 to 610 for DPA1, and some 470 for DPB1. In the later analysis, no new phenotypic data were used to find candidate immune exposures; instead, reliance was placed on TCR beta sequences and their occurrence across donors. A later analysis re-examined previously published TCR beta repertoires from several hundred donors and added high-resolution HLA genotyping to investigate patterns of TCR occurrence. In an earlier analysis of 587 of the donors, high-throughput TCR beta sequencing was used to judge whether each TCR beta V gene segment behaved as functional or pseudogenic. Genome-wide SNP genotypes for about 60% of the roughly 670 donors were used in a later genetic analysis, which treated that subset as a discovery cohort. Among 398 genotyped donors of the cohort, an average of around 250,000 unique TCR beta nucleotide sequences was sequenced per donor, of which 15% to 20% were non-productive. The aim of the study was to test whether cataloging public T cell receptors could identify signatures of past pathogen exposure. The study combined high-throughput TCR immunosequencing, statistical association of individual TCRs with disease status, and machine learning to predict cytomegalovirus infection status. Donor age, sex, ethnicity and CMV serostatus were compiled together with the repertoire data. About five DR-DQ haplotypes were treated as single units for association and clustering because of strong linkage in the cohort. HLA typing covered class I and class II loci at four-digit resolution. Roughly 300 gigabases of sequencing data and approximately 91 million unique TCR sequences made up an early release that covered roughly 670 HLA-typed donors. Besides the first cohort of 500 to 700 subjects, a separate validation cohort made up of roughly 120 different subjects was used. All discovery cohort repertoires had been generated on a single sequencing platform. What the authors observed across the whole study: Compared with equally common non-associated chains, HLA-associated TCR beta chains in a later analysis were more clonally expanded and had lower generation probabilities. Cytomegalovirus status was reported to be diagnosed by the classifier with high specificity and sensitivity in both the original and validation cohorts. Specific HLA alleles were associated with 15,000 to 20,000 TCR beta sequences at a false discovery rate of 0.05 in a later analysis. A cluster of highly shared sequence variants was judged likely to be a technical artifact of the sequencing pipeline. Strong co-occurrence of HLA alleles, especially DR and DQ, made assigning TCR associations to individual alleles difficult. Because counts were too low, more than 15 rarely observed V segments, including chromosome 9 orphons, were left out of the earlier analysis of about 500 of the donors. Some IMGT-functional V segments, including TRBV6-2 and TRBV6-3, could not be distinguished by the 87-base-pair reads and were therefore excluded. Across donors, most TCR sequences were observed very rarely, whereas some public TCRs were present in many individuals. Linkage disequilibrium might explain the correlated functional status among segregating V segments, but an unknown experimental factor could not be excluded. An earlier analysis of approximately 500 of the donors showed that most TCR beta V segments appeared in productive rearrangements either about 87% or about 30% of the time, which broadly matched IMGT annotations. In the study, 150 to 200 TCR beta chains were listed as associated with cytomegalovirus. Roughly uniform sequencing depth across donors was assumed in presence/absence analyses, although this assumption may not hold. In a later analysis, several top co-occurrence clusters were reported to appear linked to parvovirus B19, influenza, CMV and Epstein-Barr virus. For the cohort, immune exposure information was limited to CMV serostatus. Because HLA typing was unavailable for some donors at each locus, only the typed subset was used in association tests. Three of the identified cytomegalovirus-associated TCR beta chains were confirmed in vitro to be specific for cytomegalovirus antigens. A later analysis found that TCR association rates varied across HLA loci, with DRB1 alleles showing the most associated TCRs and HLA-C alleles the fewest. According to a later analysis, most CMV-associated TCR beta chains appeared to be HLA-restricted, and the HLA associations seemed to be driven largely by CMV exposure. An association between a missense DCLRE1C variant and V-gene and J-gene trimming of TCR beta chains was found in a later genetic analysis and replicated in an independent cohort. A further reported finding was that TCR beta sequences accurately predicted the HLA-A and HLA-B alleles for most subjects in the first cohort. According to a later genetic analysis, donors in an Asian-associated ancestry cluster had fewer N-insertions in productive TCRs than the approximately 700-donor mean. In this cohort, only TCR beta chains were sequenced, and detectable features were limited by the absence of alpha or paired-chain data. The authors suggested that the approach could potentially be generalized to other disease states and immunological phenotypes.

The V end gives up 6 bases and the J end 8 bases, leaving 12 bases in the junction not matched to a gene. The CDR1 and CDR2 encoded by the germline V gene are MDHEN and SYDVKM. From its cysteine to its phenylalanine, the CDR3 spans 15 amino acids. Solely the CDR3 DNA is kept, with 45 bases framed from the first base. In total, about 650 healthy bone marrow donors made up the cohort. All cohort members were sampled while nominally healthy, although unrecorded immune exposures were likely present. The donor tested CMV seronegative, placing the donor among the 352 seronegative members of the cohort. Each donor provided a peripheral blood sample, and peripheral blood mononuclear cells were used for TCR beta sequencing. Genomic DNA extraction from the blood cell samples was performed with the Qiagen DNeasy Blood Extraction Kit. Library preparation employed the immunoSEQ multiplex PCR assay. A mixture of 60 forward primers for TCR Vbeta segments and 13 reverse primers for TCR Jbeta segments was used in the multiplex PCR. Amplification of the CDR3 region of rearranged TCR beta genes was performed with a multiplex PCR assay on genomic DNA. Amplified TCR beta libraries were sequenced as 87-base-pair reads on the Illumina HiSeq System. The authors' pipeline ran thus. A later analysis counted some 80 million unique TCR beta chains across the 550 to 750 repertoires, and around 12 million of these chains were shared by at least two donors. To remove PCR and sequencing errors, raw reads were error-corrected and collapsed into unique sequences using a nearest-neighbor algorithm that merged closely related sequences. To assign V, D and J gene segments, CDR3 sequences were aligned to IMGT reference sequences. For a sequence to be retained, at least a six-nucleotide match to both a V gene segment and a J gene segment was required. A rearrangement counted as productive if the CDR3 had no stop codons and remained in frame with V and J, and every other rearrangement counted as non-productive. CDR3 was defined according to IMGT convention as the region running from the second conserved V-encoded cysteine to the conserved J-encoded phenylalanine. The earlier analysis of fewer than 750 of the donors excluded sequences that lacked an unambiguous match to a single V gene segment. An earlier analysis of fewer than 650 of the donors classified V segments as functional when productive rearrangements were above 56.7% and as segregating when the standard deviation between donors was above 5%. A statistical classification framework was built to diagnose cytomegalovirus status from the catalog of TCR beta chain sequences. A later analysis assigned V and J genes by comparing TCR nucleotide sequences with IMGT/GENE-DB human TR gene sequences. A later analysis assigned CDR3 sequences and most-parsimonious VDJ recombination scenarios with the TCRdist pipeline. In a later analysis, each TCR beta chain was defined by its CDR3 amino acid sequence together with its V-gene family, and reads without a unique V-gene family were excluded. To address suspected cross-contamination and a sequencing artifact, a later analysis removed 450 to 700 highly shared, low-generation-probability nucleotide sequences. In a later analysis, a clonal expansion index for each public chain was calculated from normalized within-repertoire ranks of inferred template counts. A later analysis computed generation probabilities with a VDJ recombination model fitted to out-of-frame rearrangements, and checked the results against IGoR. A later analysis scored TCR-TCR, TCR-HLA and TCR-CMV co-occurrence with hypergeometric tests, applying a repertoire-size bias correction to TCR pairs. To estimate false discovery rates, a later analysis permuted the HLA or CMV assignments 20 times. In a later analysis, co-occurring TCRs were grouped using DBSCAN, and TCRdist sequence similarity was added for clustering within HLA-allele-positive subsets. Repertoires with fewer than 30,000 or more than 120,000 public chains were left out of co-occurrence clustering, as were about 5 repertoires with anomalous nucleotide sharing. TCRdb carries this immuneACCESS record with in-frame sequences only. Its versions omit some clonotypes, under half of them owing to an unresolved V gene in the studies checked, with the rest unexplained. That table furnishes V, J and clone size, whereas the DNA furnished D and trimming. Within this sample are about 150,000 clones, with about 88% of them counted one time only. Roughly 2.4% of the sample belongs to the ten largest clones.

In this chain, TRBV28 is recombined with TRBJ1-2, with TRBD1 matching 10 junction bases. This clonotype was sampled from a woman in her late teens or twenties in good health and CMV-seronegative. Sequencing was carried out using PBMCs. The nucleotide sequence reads TGTGCCAGCAGCGCCGGGACAGGGGATTTGGGAGGCTACACCTTC. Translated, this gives CASSAGTGDLGGYTF.